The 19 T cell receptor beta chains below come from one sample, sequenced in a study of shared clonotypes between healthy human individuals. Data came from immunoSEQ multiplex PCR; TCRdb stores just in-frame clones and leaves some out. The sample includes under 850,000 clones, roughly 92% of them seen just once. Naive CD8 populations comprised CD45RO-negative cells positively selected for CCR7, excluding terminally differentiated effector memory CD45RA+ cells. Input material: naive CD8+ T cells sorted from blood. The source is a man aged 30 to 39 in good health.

CDR3 sequence: CATDRQVDNQPQHF. CDR3 coding DNA: TGTGCCACAGATCGGCAGGTAGACAATCAGCCCCAGCATTTT. This rearrangement joins TRBV28 to TRBJ1-5; no clear D gene. Germline CDR1 and CDR2: MDHEN and SYDVKM. This CDR3 is built from 14 residues. V was trimmed by 10 bases and J by 3 bases, leaving 16 bases between them.

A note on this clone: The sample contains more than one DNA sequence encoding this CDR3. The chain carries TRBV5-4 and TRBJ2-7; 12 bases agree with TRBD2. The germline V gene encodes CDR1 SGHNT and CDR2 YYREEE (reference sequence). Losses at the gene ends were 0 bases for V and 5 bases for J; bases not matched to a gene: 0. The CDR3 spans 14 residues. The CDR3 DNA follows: TGTGCCAGCAGCTTGGGACTAGCGGGAGACGAGCAGTACTTC. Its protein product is CASSLGLAGDEQYF.

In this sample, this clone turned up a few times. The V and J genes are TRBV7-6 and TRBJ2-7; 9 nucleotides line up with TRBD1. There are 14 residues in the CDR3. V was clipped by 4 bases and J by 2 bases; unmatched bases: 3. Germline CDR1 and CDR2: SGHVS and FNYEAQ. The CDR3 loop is CASSSGTGTYEQYF. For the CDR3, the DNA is TGTGCCAGCAGCTCCGGGACAGGGACCTACGAGCAGTACTTC.

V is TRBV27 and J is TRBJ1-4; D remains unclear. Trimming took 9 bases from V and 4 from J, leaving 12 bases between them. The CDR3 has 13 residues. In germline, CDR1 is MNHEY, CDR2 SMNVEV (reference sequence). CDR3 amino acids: CASSSLINEKLFF. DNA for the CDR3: TGTGCCAGTTCCAGCTTAATTAATGAAAAACTGTTTTTT.

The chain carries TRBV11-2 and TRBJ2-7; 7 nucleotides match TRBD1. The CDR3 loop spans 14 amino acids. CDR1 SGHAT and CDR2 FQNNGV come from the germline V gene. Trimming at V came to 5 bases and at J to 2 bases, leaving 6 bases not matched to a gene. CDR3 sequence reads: CASSRMTGTYEQYF. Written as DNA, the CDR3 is TGTGCCAGCAGCCGAATGACAGGGACCTACGAGCAGTACTTC.

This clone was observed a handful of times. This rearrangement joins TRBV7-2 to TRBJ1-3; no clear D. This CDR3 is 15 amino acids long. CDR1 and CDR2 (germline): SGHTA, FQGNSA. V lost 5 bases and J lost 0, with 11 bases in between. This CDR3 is CASSPRTNSGNTIYF. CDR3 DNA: TGTGCCAGCAGCCCCAGGACGAACTCTGGAAACACCATATATTTT.

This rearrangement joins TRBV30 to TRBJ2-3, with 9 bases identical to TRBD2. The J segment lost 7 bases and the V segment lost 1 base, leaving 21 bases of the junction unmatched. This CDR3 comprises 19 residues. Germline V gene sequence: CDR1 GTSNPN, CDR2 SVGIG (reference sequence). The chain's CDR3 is CAWSGTFLSGREGLNTQYF. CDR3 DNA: TGTGCCTGGAGTGGGACTTTCCTTAGCGGGCGGGAGGGCTTGAATACGCAGTATTTT. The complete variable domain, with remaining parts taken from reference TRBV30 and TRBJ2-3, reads SQTIHQWPATLVQPVGSPLSLECTVEGTSNPNLYWYRQAAGRGLQLLFYSVGIGQISSEVPQNLSASRPQDRQFILSSKKLLLSDSGFYLCAWSGTFLSGREGLNTQYFGPGTRLTVL.

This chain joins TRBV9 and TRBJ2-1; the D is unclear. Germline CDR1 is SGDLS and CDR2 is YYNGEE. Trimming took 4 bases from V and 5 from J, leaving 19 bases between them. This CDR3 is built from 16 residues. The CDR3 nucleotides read TGTGCCAGCAGCCCTCGCGCGGCATACCGAGACAATGAGCAGTTCTTC. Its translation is CASSPRAAYRDNEQFF. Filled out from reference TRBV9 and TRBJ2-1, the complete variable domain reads DSGVTQTPKHLITATGQRVTLRCSPRSGDLSVYWYQQSLDQGLQFLIQYYNGEERAKGNILERFSAQQFPDLHSELNLSSLELGDSALYFCASSPRAAYRDNEQFFGPGTRLTVL.

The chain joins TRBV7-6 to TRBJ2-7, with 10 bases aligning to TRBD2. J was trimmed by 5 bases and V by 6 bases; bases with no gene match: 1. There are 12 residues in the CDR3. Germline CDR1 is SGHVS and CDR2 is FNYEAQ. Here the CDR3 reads CASRGLANEQYF. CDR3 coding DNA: TGTGCCAGCAGGGGACTAGCGAACGAGCAGTACTTC.

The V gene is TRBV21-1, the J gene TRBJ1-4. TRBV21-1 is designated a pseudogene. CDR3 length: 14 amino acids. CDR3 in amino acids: CASSNTATGEKLFF. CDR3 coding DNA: TGTGCCAGCAGCAATACGGCCACCGGTGAAAAACTGTTTTTT.

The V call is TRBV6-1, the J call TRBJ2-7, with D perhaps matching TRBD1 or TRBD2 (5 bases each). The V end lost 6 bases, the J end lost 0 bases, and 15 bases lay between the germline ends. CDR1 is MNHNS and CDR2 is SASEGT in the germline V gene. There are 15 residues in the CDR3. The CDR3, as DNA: TGTGCCAGCAGGGACGACAGACTAAGCTCCTACGAGCAGTACTTC. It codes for CASRDDRLSSYEQYF.

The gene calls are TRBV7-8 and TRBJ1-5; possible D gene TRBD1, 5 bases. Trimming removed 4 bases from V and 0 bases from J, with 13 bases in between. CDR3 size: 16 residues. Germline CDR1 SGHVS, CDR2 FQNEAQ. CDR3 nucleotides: TGTGCCAGCAGCTACCCGCCGGGGCCTAGCAATCAGCCCCAGCATTTT. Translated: CASSYPPGPSNQPQHF. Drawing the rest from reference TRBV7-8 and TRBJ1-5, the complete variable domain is GAGVSQSPRYKVAKRGQDVALRCDPISGHVSLFWYQQALGQGPEFLTYFQNEAQLDKSGLPSDRFFAERPEGSVSTLKIQRTQQEDSAVYLCASSYPPGPSNQPQHFGDGTRLSIL.

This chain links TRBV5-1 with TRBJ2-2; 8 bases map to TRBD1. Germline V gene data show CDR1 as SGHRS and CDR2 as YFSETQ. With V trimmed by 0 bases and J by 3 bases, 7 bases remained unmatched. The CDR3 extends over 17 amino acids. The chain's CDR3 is CASSLEGQETDTGELFF. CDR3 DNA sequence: TGCGCCAGCAGCTTGGAGGGACAGGAGACAGACACCGGGGAGCTGTTTTTT.

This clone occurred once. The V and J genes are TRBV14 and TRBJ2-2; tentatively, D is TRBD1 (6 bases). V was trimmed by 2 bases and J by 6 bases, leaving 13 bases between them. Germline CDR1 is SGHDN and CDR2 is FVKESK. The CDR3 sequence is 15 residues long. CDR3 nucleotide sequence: TGTGCCAGCAGCCAAAACAGGGCGGCGGCCGGGGAGCTGTTTTTT. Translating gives CASSQNRAAAGELFF.

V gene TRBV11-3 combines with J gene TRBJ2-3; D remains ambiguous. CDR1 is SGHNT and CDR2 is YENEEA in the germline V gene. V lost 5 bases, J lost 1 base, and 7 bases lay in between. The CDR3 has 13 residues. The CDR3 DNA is TGTGCCAGCAGCCTCGGACGCACAGATACGCAGTATTTT. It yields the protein CASSLGRTDTQYF.

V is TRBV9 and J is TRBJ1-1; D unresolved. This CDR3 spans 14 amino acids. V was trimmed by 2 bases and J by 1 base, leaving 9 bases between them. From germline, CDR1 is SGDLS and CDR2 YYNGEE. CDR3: CASSVSHKNTEAFF. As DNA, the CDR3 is TGTGCCAGCAGCGTCTCCCATAAGAACACTGAAGCTTTCTTT.

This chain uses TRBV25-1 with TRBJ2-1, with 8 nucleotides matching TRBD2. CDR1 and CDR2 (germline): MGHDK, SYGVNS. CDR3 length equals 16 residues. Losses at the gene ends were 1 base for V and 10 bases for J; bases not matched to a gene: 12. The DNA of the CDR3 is TGTGCCAGCAGTGAATTGAGGATAGCGGGGTCGGGAGAGCAGTTCTTC. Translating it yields CASSELRIAGSGEQFF.

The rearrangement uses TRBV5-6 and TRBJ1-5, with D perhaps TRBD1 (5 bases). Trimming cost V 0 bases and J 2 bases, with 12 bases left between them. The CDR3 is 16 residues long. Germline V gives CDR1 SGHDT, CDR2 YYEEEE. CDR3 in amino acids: CASSLGARGRNQPQHF. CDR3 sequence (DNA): TGTGCCAGCAGCTTGGGGGCGAGGGGTCGCAATCAGCCCCAGCATTTT.

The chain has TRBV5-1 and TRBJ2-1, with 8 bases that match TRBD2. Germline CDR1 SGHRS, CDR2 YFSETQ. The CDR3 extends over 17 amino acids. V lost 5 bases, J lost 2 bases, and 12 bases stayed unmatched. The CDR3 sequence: CASRKWVDSGTYNEQFF. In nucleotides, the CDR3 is TGCGCCAGCAGGAAGTGGGTGGATAGCGGGACCTACAATGAGCAGTTCTTC.